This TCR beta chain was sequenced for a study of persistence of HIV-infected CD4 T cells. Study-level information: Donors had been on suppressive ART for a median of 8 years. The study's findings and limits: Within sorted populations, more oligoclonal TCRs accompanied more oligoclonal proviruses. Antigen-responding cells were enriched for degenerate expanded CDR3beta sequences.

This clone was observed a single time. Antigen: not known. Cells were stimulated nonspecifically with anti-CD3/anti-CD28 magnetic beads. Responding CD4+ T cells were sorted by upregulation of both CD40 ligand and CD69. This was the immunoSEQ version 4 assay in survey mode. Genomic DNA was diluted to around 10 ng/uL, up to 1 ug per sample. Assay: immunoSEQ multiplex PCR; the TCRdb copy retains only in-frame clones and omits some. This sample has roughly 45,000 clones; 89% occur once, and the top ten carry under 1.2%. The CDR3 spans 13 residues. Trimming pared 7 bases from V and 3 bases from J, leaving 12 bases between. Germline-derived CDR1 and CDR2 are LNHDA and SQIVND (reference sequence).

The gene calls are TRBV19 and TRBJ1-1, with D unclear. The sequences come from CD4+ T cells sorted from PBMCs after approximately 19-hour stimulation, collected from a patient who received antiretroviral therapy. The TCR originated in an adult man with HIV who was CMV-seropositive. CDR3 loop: CASKGFGDTEAFF. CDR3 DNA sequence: TGTGCCAGTAAAGGGTTCGGCGACACTGAAGCTTTCTTT.